This TCR beta chain was sequenced for a study of OX40 agonist ivuxolimab in advanced cancers. As for the study in general: Partial responses were achieved by three patients, of whom one had hepatocellular carcinoma and two had cutaneous melanoma. Findings and caveats of the study: The study observed clonal expansion of CD4+ and CD8+ blood T cells by week 6 at 0.1 to 3.0 mg/kg.

Peripheral blood came from all dose cohorts at three timepoints. As concerns this clone: Antigen: not known.

This CDR3 contains 14 residues. V trimming: 5 bases; J trimming: 4 bases; junction bases outside the gene matches: 4. Germline lookup yields CDR1 SGHRS and CDR2 YFSETQ. Sequencing was performed with immunoSEQ multiplex PCR; in TCRdb, only in-frame clones are kept and a portion is missing. This sample has roughly 30,000 clones, with approximately 91% found just once. This chain joins TRBV5-1 and TRBJ1-1; 11 bases fit TRBD1. The TCR originated in an adult with an advanced solid tumor such as melanoma, head and neck, liver or kidney cancer. Sample: CD4+ or CD8+ T cells sorted from blood, taken in a trial of the OX40 agonist ivuxolimab. For the CDR3, the DNA is TGCGCCAGCAGAACCGGACAGGGGGCCACTGAAGCTTTCTTT. This sequence encodes CASRTGQGATEAFF.